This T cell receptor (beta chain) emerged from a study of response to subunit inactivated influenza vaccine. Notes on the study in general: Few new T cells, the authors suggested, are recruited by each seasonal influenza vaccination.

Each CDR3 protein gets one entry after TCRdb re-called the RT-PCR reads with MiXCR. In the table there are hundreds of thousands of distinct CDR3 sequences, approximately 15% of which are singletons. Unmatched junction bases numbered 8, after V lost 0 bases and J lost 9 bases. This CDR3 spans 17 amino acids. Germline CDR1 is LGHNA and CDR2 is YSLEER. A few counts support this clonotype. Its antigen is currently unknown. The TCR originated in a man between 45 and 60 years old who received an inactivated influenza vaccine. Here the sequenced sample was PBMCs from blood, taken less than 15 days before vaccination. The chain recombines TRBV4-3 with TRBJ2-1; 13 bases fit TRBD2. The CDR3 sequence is CASSQDYTSGRAVEQFF. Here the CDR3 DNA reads TGCGCCAGCAGCCAAGATTATACTAGCGGGAGGGCTGTTGAGCAGTTCTTC.